This T cell receptor beta chain stems from a study of blood T cell repertoires in COVID-19 (dated by TCRdb to 2020 to 2022). Describing the broader study: The collaborator samples originated in the United States, Italy and Spain and spanned the acute and convalescent phases of COVID-19. The prospective study material was composed of cDNA or gDNA derived from T cells, B-cell-depleted T cells, or PBMCs. Subjects who had been exposed to COVID-19, were actively infected with it, or had recovered from it provided the deeply sampled blood TCRbeta repertoires that made up the dataset. The repertoires were released in a freely available public database intended as a resource for research on the immune response to SARS-CoV-2. The samples were drawn from the first 160 participants of the ongoing ImmuneRACE study and from 1,254 subjects provided by 6 global collaborators. Nearly every sample came with metadata listing a de-identified subject ID, COVID-19 status, age in years and sex. HLA class I and class II types, where available, came from metadata supplied by the sample provider rather than from assay-based typing.

The collaborating institutions used their own protocols to collect whole blood in K2EDTA tubes. For TCRbeta analysis, collaborator samples were shipped as frozen whole blood, as isolated PBMCs, or as DNA extracted from either sample type. About this clone itself: What this receptor recognizes is not known. No base qualities exist here, and no much larger clone lies one base off it.

CDR1 and CDR2 were assigned from the germline V gene as LGHNA and YSLEER. The CDR3 goes from the cysteine to the phenylalanine over 16 residues. Here the CDR3 DNA is all that survives: 48 bases in frame from base 1. V is shortened by 0 bases, J by 6 bases, and the region joining them spans 12 bases. TCRbeta CDR3 regions were amplified from genomic DNA using the immunoSEQ Assay, a bias-controlled multiplex PCR. Per the source publication's procedure: Nucleated cell counts per sample were estimated from amplification of reference gene primers within the assay. Sequence reads were collapsed and filtered to measure the absolute abundance of every unique TCRbeta CDR3 rearrangement. For each sample, productive Simpson clonality was calculated by taking the square root of Simpson's diversity index across productive rearrangements. TCRdb's version of the immuneACCESS table is confined to in-frame rearrangements and falls short of the full clone set. An unresolved V gene accounts for under half of the shortfall where checked; the remainder is of unknown origin. The V and J calls and clone size come from that table; D and trimming were worked out from the DNA. This sample holds about 210,000 clones; 88% were observed only once. The leading ten clones occupy around 1.4% of the sample.

Beyond this particular receptor, the publication reports: Clinical and demographic metadata were provided uncurated, with the amount varying by source and participant.

The material sequenced was peripheral blood. This receptor was identified in a man in his late teens or twenties with active or convalescent COVID-19. The sequence joins TRBV4-3 to TRBJ1-6, and TRBD1 may be the D gene, going by 6 matching bases. The CDR3 here reads CASSQDAGRGNSPLHF. The DNA sequence follows: TGCGCCAGCAGCCAAGATGCGGGCAGGGGTAATTCACCCCTCCACTTT.